This T cell receptor beta chain was found in a study of T cells in Graves' hyperthyroidism and ophthalmopathy (dated by TCRdb to between 2019 and 2020). Study-level background: Peripheral blood samples were taken at the time of initial diagnosis, prior to any treatment. The 80 to 100 discovery patients were randomly divided into training and test sets at a 7:3 ratio. After sampling, hyperthyroidism patients received methimazole starting at 30 mg daily, and ophthalmopathy patients received high-dose intravenous methylprednisolone. Prospective prediction of ophthalmopathy was tested in an independent validation cohort of about 19 hyperthyroidism patients and around 16 patients who later progressed to ophthalmopathy. A discovery cohort of about 100 patients, 43 with Graves' ophthalmopathy and roughly 59 with stable Graves' hyperthyroidism, was used to find distinguishing TCR V-J signatures. The paper describes TCR Vbeta CDR3 sequencing of 135 peripheral blood samples, made up of approximately 40 ophthalmopathy patients, 70 to 80 hyperthyroidism patients and 17 progressor patients. In several Graves' hyperthyroidism patients, the study also compared T-cell repertoires from thyroid tissue with T-cell repertoires from blood. What the authors observed across the whole study: During validation, the model predicted progression to ophthalmopathy a median of approximately 6 months ahead of onset, with 60% to 71% sensitivity and 72.22% specificity. In cross-validation, a model built on a 13 V-J signature told ophthalmopathy apart from stable hyperthyroidism with just under 90% sensitivity and around 84% specificity, and in testing the same model reached 80%/75%. Most expanded thyroid clonotypes (frequency above 0.001) were also found in blood, which suggests that blood repertoires may mirror thyroid immune responses. Sample size was not statistically predetermined, and blinding of investigators to group allocation was not performed.

The CDR1 and CDR2 encoded by the germline V gene are SGHVS and FQNEAQ. Reading from cysteine to phenylalanine, the CDR3 counts 15 amino acids. The kept DNA is CDR3 alone, 45 bases in frame from the first base. The V end loses 0 bases and the J end loses 3 bases, and a stretch of 12 bases separates them. Concerning this clonotype itself: Its specific antigen is unknown. Base qualities were left out, and no much larger clone turns up one base away.

Moderately to severely active disease, a Clinical Activity Score of at least 3, a NOSPECS grade of at least 4, and a duration under 3 months were present in ophthalmopathy patients. The study excluded patients with uncontrolled infections, other autoimmune diseases, pregnancy or lactation. Diagnoses were based on clinical symptoms, serum thyroxine and TRAb, thyroid ultrasound and orbital computed tomography. PBMCs were separated from about 10 ml of fresh peripheral blood using Ficoll-Paque density gradient centrifugation. Trizol reagent was used to extract total RNA, and RNA quality was then checked on an Agilent 2100 Bioanalyzer. Amplification of TCR beta CDR3 regions was carried out from RNA transcripts. The first round of RT-PCR for the TCR CDR3 was performed with the HTBI primer set and the Qiagen OneStep RT-PCR kit. Libraries were constructed in a second round of multiplex PCR, after which size selection and purification were carried out. Paired-end sequencing of the libraries was performed with 100 bp reads on an Illumina HiSeq2000. The source study handled its data this way. SOAPnuke was used to process the raw data, throwing out any read that contained adapters or uncalled bases, had a mean Phred below 15, or lacked an exact constant-primer or identifier match. COPE v1.2.5 was used to merge high-quality paired reads, and clonotypes were defined as unique nucleotide sequences. Clonotypes were aligned to IMGT TRBV, TRBD and TRBJ reference segments using MiTCR v1.1. Analysis was restricted to V-J combinations with a frequency above 0.0001, which covered about 99% of repertoires. A TCS score was defined as the ratio between F50 (clonal expansion) and ExV (chaos), using BLOSUM62-based TCRdist between CDR3 peptides within each V-J. Welch's t-statistics and random forest reduced fewer than 550 V-J features to about 12, which were used in a naive Bayes classifier (R e1071). The public sequencing data were trimmed at Q25 with fastp and processed into clonotypes with MiXCR by TCRdb, which kept only in-frame beta chains. Every CDR3 protein is listed once, alongside the most common genes and DNA of its rows. The V and J calls come from TCRdb's annotation, not from the publication. Present in this sample are approximately 570,000 distinct CDR3 sequences, just under 20% of which were seen just once. In total, the top ten clones hold roughly 50% of the sample.

This TCR came from a man aged 35 to 55 with Graves' ophthalmopathy. The V and J segments used are TRBV7-8 and TRBJ2-7; TRBD2 is possibly the D segment (5 matching bases). The sample consisted of blood. The CDR3 sequence is CASSLAGALFYEQYF. The bases are TGTGCCAGCAGCTTAGCGGGAGCCTTATTCTACGAGCAGTACTTC. The reference TRBV7-8 and TRBJ2-7 proteins fill in what lies around the CDR3, so the full variable domain reads GAGVSQSPRYKVAKRGQDVALRCDPISGHVSLFWYQQALGQGPEFLTYFQNEAQLDKSGLPSDRFFAERPEGSVSTLKIQRTQQEDSAVYLCASSLAGALFYEQYFGPGTRLTVT.